Detailed here is one TCR beta chain. The target antigen is unknown. The data were obtained in a study of cytomegalovirus exposure and HLA in healthy donors. The study ran its PCR with 60 Vbeta and 13 Jbeta primers. Clones were read by immunoSEQ multiplex PCR, and TCRdb kept only the in-frame ones, dropping some. The table records more than 200,000 clones, around 70% of them present only once. Notes on the study in general: It was about 150 TCR beta chains that were listed as cytomegalovirus-associated.

Germline trimming cut 1 base from V and 8 bases from J; bases unmatched to any gene: 8. Germline CDR1 is MGHRA and CDR2 is YSYEKL. This CDR3 spans 16 amino acids. The sample taken for sequencing was PBMCs. The rearrangement links TRBV4-1 to TRBJ1-2; 12 nucleotides match TRBD1. This sequence originates from a man between 40 and 49 years old in good health and CMV-seropositive. CDR3 in amino acids: CASSQAEGQGASGYTF. The CDR3 nucleotides read TGCGCCAGCAGCCAAGCAGAGGGACAGGGGGCAAGCGGCTACACCTTC.